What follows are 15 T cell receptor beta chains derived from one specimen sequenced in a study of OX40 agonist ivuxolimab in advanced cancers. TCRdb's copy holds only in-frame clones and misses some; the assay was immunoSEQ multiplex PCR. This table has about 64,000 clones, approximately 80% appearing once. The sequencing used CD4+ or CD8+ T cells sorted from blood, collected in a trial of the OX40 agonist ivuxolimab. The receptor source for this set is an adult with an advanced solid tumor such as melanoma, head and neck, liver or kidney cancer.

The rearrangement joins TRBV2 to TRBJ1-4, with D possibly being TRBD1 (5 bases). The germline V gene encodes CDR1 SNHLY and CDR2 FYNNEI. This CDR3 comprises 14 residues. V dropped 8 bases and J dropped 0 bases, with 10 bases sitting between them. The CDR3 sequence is CASRGDATNEKLFF. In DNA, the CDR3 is TGTGCCAGCCGGGGGGATGCAACTAATGAAAAACTGTTTTTT.

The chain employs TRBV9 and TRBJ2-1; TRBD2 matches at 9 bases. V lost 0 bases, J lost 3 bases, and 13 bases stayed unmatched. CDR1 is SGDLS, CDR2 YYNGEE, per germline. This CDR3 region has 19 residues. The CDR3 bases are TGTGCCAGCAGCGTAGGAGGTAGCGGGAGACTTACGCGCTACAATGAGCAGTTCTTC. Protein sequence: CASSVGGSGRLTRYNEQFF.

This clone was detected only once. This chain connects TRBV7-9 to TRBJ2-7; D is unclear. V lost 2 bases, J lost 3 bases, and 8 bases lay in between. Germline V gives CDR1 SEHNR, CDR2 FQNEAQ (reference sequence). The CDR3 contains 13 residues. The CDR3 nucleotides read TGTGCCAGCAGCTTATTCGCAAACTACGAGCAGTACTTC. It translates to CASSLFANYEQYF.

The CDR3 DNA sequence: TGTGCCAGCAGCCAAGGGAGGGCTGTCGGGGAAAAACTGTTTTTT. Protein product: CASSQGRAVGEKLFF. The V gene is TRBV4-2, the J gene TRBJ1-4; D not resolved. Trimming left V 1 base short and J 8 bases short, with 14 bases between. The CDR3 runs 15 residues. CDR1 is LGHNA and CDR2 is YNFKEQ in the germline V gene.

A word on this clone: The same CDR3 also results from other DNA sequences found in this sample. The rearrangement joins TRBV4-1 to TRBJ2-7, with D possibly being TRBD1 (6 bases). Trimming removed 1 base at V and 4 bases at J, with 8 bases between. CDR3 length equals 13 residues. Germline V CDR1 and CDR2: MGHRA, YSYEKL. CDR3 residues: CASSQGGGYEQYF. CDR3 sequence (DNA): TGCGCCAGCAGCCAAGGAGGGGGTTACGAGCAGTACTTC.

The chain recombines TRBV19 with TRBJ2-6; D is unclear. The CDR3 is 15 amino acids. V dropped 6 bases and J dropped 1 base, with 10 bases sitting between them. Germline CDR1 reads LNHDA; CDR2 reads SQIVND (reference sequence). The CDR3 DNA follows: TGTGCCAGTAGACCAACAACTTCTGGGGCCAACGTCCTGACTTTC. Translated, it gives CASRPTTSGANVLTF. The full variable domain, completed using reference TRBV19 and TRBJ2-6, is DGGITQSPKYLFRKEGQNVTLSCEQNLNHDAMYWYRQDPGQGLRLIYYSQIVNDFQKGDIAEGYSVSREKKESFPLTVTSAQKNPTAFYLCASRPTTSGANVLTFGAGSRLTVL.

CDR3 amino acids: CASSLVHEKLFF. CDR3 coding DNA: TGTGCCAGCAGCTTGGTTCATGAAAAACTGTTTTTT. The chain uses TRBV5-6 and TRBJ1-4; D is unclear. V was shortened by 0 bases and J by 6 bases, with 3 bases between the two germline ends. Germline V lookup: CDR1 SGHDT, CDR2 YYEEEE. This CDR3 is built from 12 residues.

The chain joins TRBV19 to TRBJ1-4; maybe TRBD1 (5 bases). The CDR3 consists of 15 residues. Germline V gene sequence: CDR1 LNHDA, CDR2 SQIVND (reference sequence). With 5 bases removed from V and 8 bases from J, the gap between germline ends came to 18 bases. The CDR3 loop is CASSPPWGSGEKLFF. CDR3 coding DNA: TGTGCCAGTAGTCCCCCTTGGGGGTCGGGGGAAAAACTGTTTTTT.

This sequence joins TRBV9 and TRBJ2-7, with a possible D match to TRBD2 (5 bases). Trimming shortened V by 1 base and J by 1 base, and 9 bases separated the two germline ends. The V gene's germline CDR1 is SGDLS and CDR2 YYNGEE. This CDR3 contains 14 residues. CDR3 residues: CASSVNEGSYEQYF. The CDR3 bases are TGTGCCAGCAGCGTAAACGAGGGATCCTACGAGCAGTACTTC.

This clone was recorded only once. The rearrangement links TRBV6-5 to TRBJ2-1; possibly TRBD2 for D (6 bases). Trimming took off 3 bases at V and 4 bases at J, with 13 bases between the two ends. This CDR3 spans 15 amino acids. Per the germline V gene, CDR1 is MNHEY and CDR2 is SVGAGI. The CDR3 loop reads CASSYMAGRYNEQFF. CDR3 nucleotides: TGTGCCAGCAGTTATATGGCAGGGAGGTACAATGAGCAGTTCTTC.

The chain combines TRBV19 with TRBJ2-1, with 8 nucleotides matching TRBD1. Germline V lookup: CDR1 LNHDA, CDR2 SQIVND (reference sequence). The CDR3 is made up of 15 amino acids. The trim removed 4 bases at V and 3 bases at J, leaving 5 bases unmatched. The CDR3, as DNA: TGTGCCAGTAGTACACCAGGGGGCGGCTACAATGAGCAGTTCTTC. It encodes CASSTPGGGYNEQFF.

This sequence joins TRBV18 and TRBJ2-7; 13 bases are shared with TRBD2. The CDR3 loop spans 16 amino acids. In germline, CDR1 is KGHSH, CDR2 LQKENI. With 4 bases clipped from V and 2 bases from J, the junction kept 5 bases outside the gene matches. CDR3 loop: CASSHTGTSGAYEQYF. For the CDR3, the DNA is TGTGCCAGCTCACACACCGGGACTAGCGGGGCCTACGAGCAGTACTTC.

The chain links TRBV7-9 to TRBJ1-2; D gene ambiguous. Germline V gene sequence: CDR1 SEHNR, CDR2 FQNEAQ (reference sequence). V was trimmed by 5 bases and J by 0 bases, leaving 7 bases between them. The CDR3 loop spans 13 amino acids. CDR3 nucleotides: TGTGCCAGCAGCGTGATTACTAACTATGGCTACACCTTC. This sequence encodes CASSVITNYGYTF.

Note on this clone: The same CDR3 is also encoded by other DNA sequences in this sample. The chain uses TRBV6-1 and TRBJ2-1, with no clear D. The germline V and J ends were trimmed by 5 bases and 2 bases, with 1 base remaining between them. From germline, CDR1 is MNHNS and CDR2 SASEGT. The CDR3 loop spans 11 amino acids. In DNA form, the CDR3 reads TGTGCCAGCAGTACCTACAATGAGCAGTTCTTC. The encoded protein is CASSTYNEQFF.

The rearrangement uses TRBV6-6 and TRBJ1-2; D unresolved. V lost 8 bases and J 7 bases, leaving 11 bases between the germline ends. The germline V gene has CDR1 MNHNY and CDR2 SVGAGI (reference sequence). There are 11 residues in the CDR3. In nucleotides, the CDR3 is TGTGCCAGCGTTAGGCGGGGTGGCTACACCTTC. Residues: CASVRRGGYTF.